This passage covers 8 T cell receptor beta chains from one sample sequenced in a study of T cell responses to AZD1222 COVID-19 vaccine. Libraries were prepared by immunoSEQ multiplex PCR; TCRdb keeps only in-frame clonotypes and omits some of them. The table includes 150,000 to 200,000 clones, 87% detected once. The material sequenced was peripheral blood, taken on day 0 of AZD1222 vaccination. Receptor source: an adult in good health.

V gene TRBV2 combines with J gene TRBJ1-2; unclear D gene. The V and J ends lost 6 bases and 1 base respectively, with 15 bases between them. CDR1 is SNHLY and CDR2 is FYNNEI in the germline V gene. CDR3 length: 15 amino acids. The CDR3 loop is CASRRTDTVNYGYTF. DNA of the CDR3: TGTGCCAGCAGAAGGACGGATACAGTTAACTATGGCTACACCTTC.

The chain combines TRBV15 with TRBJ1-2, with a tentative D call TRBD1 (6 bases). Germline V gene sequence: CDR1 LNHNV, CDR2 YYDKDF (reference sequence). Trimming left V 3 bases short and J 4 bases short, with 21 bases between. This CDR3 spans 17 amino acids. CDR3 nucleotides: TGTGCCACCAGCAGGGGACCTATTGGGGGCAGCTCCTATGGCTACACCTTC. This gives the protein CATSRGPIGGSSYGYTF.

This chain links TRBV24-1 with TRBJ1-1, with D maybe TRBD1 (5 bases). This CDR3 has 13 residues. CDR1 is KGHDR and CDR2 is SFDVKD in the germline V gene. The V end lost 12 bases, the J end lost 0 bases, and 13 bases lay between the germline ends. The CDR3 sequence is CALRGFMNTEAFF. For the CDR3, the DNA is TGTGCCCTAAGGGGTTTCATGAACACTGAAGCTTTCTTT.

V and J are TRBV7-2 and TRBJ2-3; 10 bases line up with TRBD2. The germline CDR1 and CDR2 sequences are SGHTA and FQGNSA. The CDR3 is 16 residues long. Unmatched junction bases numbered 7, after V lost 3 bases and J lost 4 bases. Here the CDR3 DNA reads TGTGCCAGCAGCTTGTCCAGCGGGAGGGCCTCAGATACGCAGTATTTT. Amino acid sequence: CASSLSSGRASDTQYF.

V gene TRBV5-1 combines with J gene TRBJ2-7; perhaps TRBD2 as D (5 bases). Germline V CDR1 and CDR2: SGHRS, YFSETQ. The CDR3 has 13 amino acids. V lost 4 bases and J lost 1, with 9 bases in between. The CDR3 nucleotides are TGCGCCAGCAGCCCCAGCGGATCCTACGAGCAGTACTTC. Translation: CASSPSGSYEQYF. The full variable domain, with the rest looked up from reference TRBV5-1 and TRBJ2-7, is KAGVTQTPRYLIKTRGQQVTLSCSPISGHRSVSWYQQTPGQGLQFLFEYFSETQRNKGNFPGRFSGRQFSNSRSEMNVSTLELGDSALYLCASSPSGSYEQYFGPGTRLTVT.

The V call is TRBV24-1, the J call TRBJ2-1, with 7 positions matching TRBD1. With 1 base clipped from V and 15 bases from J, the junction kept 8 bases outside the gene matches. Germline loops: CDR1 KGHDR, CDR2 SFDVKD. The CDR3 spans 13 residues. The CDR3, as DNA: TGTGCCACCAGTGATTTCCTTGGACAGGAACGGTTCTTC. Protein sequence: CATSDFLGQERFF.

Remarks on this clone: At one end the junction does not follow the germline gene, possibly because of a read error. The V gene is TRBV5-1, the J gene TRBJ2-4, with TRBD2 matching 8 bases. Germline V gene lookup returns CDR1 SGHRS and CDR2 YFSETQ. The CDR3 sequence is 17 residues long. CDR3 in amino acids: CASSLDGAGLAKSIQYF. The CDR3 DNA reads TGCGCCAGCAGCTTGGATGGGGCAGGACTAGCCAAAAGCATTCAGTACTTC.

The rearrangement uses TRBV5-1 and TRBJ2-3; maybe TRBD2 (5 bases). This CDR3 has 15 residues. CDR1 and CDR2 from the germline V gene are SGHRS and YFSETQ. Trimming removed 4 bases from V and 4 bases from J, with 16 bases in between. CDR3 DNA: TGCGCCAGCAGCAGAATCCGGGGTAGAGCAGATACGCAGTATTTT. The encoded protein is CASSRIRGRADTQYF.